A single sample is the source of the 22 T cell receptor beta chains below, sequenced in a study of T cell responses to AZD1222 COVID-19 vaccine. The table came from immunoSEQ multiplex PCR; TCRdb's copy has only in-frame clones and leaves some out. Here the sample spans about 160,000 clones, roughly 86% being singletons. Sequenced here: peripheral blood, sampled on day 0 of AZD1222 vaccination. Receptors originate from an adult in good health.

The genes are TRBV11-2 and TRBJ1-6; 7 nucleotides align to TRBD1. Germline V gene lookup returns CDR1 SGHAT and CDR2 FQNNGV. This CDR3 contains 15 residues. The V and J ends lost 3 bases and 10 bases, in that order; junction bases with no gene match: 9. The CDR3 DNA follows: TGTGCCAGCAGCTTGGCTACAGGGGCGCGATCACCCCTCCACTTT. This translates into CASSLATGARSPLHF.

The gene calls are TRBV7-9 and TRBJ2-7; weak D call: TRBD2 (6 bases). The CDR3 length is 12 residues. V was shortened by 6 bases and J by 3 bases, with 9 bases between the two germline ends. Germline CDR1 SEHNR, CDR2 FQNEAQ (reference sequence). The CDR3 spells CASRGRDYEQYF. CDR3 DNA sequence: TGTGCCAGCAGGGGGCGGGACTACGAGCAGTACTTC.

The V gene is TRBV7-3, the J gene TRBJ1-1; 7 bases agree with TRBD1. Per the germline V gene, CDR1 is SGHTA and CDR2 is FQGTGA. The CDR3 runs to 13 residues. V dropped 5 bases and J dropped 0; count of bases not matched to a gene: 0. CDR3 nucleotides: TGTGCCAGCAGCCAGGGGGTGAACACTGAAGCTTTCTTT. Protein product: CASSQGVNTEAFF.

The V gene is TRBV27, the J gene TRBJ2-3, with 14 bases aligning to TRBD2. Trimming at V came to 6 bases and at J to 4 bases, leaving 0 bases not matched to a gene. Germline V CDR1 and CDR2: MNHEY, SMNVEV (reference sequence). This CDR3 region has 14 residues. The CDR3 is CASRGLAGADTQYF. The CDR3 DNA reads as TGTGCCAGCAGGGGACTAGCGGGAGCAGATACGCAGTATTTT.

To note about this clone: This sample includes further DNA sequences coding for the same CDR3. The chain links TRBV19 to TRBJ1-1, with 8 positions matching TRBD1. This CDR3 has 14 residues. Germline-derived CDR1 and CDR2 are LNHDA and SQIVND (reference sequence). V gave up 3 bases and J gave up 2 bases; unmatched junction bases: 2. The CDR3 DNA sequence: TGTGCCAGTAGTATCGGACAGGGAAACACTGAAGCTTTCTTT. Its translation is CASSIGQGNTEAFF.

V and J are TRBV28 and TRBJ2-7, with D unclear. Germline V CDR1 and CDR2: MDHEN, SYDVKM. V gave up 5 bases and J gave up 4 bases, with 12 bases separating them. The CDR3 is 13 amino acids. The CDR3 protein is CASSPHSPYEQYF. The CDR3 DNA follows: TGTGCCAGCAGTCCCCACTCCCCATACGAGCAGTACTTC. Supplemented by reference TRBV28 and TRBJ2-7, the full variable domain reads DVKVTQSSRYLVKRTGEKVFLECVQDMDHENMFWYRQDPGLGLRLIYFSYDVKMKEKGDIPEGYSVSREKKERFSLILESASTNQTSMYLCASSPHSPYEQYFGPGTRLTVT.

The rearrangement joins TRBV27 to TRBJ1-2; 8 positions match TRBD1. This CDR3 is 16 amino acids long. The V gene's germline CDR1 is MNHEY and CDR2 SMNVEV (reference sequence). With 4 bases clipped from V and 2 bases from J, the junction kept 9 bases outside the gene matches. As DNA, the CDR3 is TGTGCCAGCAGTTCTGATCGGACAGGGACCAACTATGGCTACACCTTC. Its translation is CASSSDRTGTNYGYTF.

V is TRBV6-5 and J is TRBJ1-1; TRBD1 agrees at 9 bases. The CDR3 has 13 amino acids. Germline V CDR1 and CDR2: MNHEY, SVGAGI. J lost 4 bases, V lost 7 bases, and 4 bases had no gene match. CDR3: CASIRQGGTEAFF. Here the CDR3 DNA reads TGTGCCAGCATAAGACAGGGGGGCACTGAAGCTTTCTTT.

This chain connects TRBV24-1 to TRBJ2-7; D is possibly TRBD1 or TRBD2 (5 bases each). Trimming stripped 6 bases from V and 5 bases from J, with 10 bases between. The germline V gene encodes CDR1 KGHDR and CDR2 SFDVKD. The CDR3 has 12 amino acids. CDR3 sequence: CATSPGTHEQYF. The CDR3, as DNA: TGTGCCACCAGTCCCGGGACCCACGAGCAGTACTTC.

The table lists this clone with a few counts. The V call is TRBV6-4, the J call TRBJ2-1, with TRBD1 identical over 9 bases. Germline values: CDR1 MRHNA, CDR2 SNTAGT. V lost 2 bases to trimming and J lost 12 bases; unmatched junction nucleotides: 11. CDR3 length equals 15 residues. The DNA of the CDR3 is TGTGCCAGCAGTGACGGGGGACAGGGAGGGGATCCGCAGTTCTTC. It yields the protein CASSDGGQGGDPQFF.

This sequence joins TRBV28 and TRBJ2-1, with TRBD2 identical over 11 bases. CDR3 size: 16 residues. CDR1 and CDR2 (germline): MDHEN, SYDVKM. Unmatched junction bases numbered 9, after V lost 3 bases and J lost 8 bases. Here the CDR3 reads CASSFTSGSGIDEQFF. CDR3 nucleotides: TGTGCCAGCAGTTTTACTAGCGGGAGTGGTATAGATGAGCAGTTCTTC.

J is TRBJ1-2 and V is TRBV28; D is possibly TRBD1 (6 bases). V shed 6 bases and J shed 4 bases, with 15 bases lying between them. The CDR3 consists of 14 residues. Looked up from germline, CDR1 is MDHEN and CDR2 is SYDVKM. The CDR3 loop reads CASSARGEFYGYTF. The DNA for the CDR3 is TGTGCCAGCAGCGCCAGGGGCGAATTCTATGGCTACACCTTC.

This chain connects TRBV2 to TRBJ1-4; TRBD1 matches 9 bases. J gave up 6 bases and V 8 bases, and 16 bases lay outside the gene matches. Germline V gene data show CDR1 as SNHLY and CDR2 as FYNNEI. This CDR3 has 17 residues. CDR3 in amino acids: CASSPLTYRGRDEKLFF. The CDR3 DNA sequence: TGTGCCAGCTCCCCATTGACCTACAGGGGGCGAGATGAAAAACTGTTTTTT.

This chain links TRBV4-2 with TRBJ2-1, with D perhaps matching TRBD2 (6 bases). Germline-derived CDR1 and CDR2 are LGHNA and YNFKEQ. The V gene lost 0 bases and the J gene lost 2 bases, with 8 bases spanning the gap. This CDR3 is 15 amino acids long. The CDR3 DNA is TGTGCCAGCAGCCAAGAGTGGGAGGCCTACAATGAGCAGTTCTTC. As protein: CASSQEWEAYNEQFF.

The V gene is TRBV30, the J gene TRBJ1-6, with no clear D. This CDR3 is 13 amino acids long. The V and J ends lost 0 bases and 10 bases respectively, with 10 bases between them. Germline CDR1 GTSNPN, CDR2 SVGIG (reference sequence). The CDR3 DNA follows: TGTGCCTGGAGTGTTAACCTCGAATCACCCCTCCACTTT. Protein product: CAWSVNLESPLHF.

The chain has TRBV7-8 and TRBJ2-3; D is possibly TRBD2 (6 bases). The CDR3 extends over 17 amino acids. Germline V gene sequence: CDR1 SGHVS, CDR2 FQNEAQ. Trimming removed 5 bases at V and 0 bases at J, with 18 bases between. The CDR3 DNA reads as TGTGCCAGCAGCATAATGGTCCTGGCGGGGAGCACAGATACGCAGTATTTT. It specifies CASSIMVLAGSTDTQYF.

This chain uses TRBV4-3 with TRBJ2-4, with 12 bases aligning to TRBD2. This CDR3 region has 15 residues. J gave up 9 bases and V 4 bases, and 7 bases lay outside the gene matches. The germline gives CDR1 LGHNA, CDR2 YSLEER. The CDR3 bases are TGCGCCAGCAGCCCTAGCGGGAGGGGAGGGGCCATTCAGTACTTC. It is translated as CASSPSGRGGAIQYF.

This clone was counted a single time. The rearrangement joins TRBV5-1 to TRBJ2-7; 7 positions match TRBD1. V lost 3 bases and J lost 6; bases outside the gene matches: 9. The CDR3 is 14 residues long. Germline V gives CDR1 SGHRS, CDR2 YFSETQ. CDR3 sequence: CASSYSGTDGEQYF. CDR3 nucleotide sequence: TGCGCCAGCAGCTATTCCGGGACAGATGGCGAGCAGTACTTC.

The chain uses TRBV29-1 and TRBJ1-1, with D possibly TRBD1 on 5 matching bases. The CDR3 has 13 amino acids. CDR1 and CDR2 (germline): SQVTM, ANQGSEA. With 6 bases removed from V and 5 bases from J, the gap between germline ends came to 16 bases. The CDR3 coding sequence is TGCAGCGTCCCGGGTCCCGGGGCTACTGAAGCTTTCTTT. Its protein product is CSVPGPGATEAFF.

The CDR3 reads CASSLRQTGVTEAFF. The DNA for the CDR3 is TGTGCCAGCAGCCTTCGCCAGACAGGGGTTACTGAAGCTTTCTTT. This chain links TRBV28 with TRBJ1-1, with 8 bases identical to TRBD1. CDR1 is MDHEN and CDR2 is SYDVKM in the germline V gene. Trimming removed 6 bases from V and 5 bases from J; junction bases left unmatched: 11. The CDR3 has 15 residues.

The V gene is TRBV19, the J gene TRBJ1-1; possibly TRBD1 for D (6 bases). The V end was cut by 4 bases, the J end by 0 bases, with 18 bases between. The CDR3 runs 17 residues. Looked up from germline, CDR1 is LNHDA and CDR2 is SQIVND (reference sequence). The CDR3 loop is CASSRPGAKSMNTEAFF. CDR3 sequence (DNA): TGTGCCAGTAGTAGACCAGGGGCCAAAAGCATGAACACTGAAGCTTTCTTT.

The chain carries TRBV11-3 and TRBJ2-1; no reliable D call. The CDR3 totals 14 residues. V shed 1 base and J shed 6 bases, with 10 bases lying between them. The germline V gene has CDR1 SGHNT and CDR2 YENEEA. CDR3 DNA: TGTGCCAGCAGCTTAGGTCCCCCCGGCAATGAGCAGTTCTTC. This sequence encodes CASSLGPPGNEQFF.